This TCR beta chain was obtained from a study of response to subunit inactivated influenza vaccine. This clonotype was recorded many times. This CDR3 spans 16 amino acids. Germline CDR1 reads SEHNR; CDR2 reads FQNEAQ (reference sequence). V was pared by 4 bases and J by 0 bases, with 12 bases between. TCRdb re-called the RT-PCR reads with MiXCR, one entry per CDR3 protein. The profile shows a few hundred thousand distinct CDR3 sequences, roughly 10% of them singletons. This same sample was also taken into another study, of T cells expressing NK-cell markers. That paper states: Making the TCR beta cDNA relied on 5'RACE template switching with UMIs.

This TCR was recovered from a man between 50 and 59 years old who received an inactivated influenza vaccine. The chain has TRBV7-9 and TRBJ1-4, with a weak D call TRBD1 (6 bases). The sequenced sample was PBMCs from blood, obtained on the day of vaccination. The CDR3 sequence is CASSYPDSSTNEKLFF. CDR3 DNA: TGTGCCAGCAGCTACCCGGACAGCTCAACTAATGAAAAACTGTTTTTT.